The rows below give T cell receptor beta chains drawn from one sample of a study of T-cell reconstitution after alpha-beta-depleted transplantation in children. TCRdb redid the calling of the PCR reads with MiXCR, one entry per CDR3 protein. The sample lists about 610,000 distinct CDR3 sequences, 10% seen once, with around 4% in the top ten. The sequencing here drew on PBMCs from the stem cell graft donor, taken from the stem cell graft. The receptors originated from a human donor who donated a stem cell graft to a child with acute myeloid leukemia. The CDR3 runs from the conserved cysteine through the conserved F or W.

15	TRBV5-1	TRBJ2-1	CASKNGTPSYNEQFF
18	TRBV11-1	TRBJ2-3	CASSFPGQGRAGTDTQYF
17	TRBV4-2	TRBJ2-1	CASSQGGGLAIHNEQFF
11	TRBV27	TRBJ1-1	CASGSYTEAFF
10	TRBV20-1	TRBJ2-1	CSAPAYEQFF
16	TRBV12-3/TRBV12-4	TRBJ2-1	CASSSPGTGGHNEQFF
14	TRBV7-2	TRBJ2-1	CASSLGLAGGPEFF
16	TRBV10-3	TRBJ2-1	CAIRSGGKSSYNEQFF
15	TRBV7-2	TRBJ2-3	CASSFERSRTDTQYF
16	TRBV15	TRBJ2-2	CATSRGLAGNTGELFF
16	TRBV4-3	TRBJ2-2	CASSQISGANTGELFF
14	TRBV20-1	TRBJ2-5	CSARVTGAQETQYF
14	TRBV20-1	TRBJ2-1	CSAQGQGAYNEQFF
14	TRBV27	TRBJ2-7	CASSLISAAYEQYF
14	TRBV20-1	TRBJ2-3	CSGVVAGVTDTQYF
15	TRBV6-1	TRBJ1-3	CASSVTGSSGNTIYF
12	TRBV4-3	TRBJ2-7	CASSPHRPKQYF
18	TRBV5-1	TRBJ1-3	CASSLEREGSTHGNTIYF
16	TRBV5-1	TRBJ2-7	CASSSGREGRSYEQYF
14	TRBV5-1	TRBJ2-2	CASSFQGPDGELFF
11	TRBV29-1	TRBJ1-1	CSVNNLNEAFF
18	TRBV11-2	TRBJ2-5	CASSLEAWRAGGLETQYF
17	TRBV7-3	TRBJ1-3	CASSRTGTGGAGNTIYF
12	TRBV28	TRBJ2-1	CASSYIYNEQFF
12	TRBV20-1	TRBJ2-5	CSAYNYQETQYF
13	TRBV6-2/TRBV6-3	TRBJ2-5	CASKAGIVETQYF
12	TRBV7-9	TRBJ2-7	CASSTIDHEQHF
15	TRBV24-1	TRBJ2-5	CATSDFGVLGETQYF
12	TRBV6-5	TRBJ2-5	CASSYSGTVPYF